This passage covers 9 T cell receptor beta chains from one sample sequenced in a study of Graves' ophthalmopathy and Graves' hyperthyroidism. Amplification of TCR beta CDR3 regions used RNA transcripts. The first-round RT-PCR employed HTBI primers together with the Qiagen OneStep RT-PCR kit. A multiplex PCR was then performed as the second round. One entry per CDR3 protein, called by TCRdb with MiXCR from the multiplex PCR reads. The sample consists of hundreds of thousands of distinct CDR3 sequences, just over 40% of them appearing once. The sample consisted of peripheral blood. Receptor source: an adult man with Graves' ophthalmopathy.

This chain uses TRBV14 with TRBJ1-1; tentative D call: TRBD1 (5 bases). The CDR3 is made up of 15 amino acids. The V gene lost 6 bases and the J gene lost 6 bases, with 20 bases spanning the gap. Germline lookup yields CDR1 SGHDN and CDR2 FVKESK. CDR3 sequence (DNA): TGTGCCAGCAGTTACGGCCAAGGGGTGGTCGCTGAAGCTTTCTTT. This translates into CASSYGQGVVAEAFF.

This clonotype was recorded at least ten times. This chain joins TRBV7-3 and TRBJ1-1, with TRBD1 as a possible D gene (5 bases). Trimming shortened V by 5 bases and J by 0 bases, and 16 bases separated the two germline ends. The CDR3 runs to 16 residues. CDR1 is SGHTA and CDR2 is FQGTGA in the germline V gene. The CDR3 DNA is TGTGCCAGCAGCCTAAGCCGACAGAGCATGAACACTGAAGCTTTCTTT. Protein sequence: CASSLSRQSMNTEAFF.

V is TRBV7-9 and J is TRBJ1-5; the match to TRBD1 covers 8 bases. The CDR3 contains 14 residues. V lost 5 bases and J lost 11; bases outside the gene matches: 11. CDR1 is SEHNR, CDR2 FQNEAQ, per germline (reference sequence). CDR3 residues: CASSTRQGQETQHF. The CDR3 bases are TGTGCCAGCAGCACACGACAGGGGCAAGAGACCCAGCATTTT. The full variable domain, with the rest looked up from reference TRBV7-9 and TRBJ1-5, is DTGVSQNPRHKITKRGQNVTFRCDPISEHNRLYWYRQTLGQGPEFLTYFQNEAQLEKSRLLSDRFSAERPKGSFSTLEIQRTEQGDSAMYLCASSTRQGQETQHFGDGTRLSIL.

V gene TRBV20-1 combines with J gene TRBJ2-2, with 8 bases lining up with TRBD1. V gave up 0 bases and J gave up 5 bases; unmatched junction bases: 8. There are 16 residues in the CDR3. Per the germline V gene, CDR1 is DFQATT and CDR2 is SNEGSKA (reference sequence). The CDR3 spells CSARDSRTGSTGELFF. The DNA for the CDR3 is TGCAGTGCTAGAGATAGTAGGACAGGGTCGACCGGGGAGCTGTTTTTT.

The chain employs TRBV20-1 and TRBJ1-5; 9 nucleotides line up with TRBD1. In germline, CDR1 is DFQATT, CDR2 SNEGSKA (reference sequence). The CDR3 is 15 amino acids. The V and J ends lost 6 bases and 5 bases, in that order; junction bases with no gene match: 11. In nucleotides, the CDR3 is TGCAGTGCCAACAAGGCCGACAGGGGGGATCAGCCCCAGCATTTT. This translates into CSANKADRGDQPQHF.

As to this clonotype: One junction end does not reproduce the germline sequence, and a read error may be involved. Here the CDR3 reads CASSYSGEGGSTLHF. The CDR3 DNA follows: TGTGCCAGCAGTTATTCAGGGGAGGGGGGATCAACCCTCCACTTT. The chain has TRBV10-3 and TRBJ1-6, with D tentatively TRBD1 (6 bases). Germline V CDR1 and CDR2: ENHRY, SYGVKD. The CDR3 is 15 residues long.

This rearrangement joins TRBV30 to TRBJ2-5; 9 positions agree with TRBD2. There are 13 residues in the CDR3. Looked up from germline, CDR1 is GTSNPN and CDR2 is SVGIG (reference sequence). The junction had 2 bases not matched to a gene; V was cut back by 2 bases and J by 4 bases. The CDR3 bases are TGTGCCTGGAGTCGACTAGCGGTAGAGACCCAGTACTTC. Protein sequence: CAWSRLAVETQYF.

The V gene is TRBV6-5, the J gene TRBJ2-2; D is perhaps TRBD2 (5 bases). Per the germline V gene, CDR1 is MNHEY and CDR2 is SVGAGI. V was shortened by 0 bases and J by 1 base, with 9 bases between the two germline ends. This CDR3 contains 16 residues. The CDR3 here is CASSYSGGGNTGELFF. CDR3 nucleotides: TGTGCCAGCAGTTACTCGGGCGGAGGGAACACCGGGGAGCTGTTTTTT.

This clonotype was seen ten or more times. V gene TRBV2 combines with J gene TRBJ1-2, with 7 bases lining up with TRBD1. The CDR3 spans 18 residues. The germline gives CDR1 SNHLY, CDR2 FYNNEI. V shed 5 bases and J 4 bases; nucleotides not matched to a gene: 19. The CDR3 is CASSPYINNRGFSYGYTF. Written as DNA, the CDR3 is TGTGCCAGCAGTCCATATATAAACAACAGGGGATTTTCCTATGGCTACACCTTC.